Shown below are 28 T cell receptor beta chains from a single sample sequenced in a study of CD4 T cells in relation to SARS-CoV-2 and coronaviruses. Here immunoSEQ multiplex PCR was the method, and the copy in TCRdb shows in-frame clones only, minus some. The table records 30,000 to 45,000 clones, roughly 88% of them present only once. The sequencing sample was made of memory CD4+ T cells from PBMCs. These receptors all stem from an adult with COVID-19.

This chain connects TRBV9 to TRBJ2-3; possibly TRBD2 for D (5 bases). Per the germline V gene, CDR1 is SGDLS and CDR2 is YYNGEE. Between the trimmed V and J ends, which lost 4 bases and 7 bases, there was a span of 7 bases. CDR3 length equals 11 residues. The DNA for the CDR3 is TGTGCCAGCAGCCCGGGAAATACGCAGTATTTT. As protein: CASSPGNTQYF. Drawing the rest from reference TRBV9 and TRBJ2-3, the complete variable domain is DSGVTQTPKHLITATGQRVTLRCSPRSGDLSVYWYQQSLDQGLQFLIQYYNGEERAKGNILERFSAQQFPDLHSELNLSSLELGDSALYFCASSPGNTQYFGPGTRLTVL.

The chain uses TRBV3-1 (or the pseudogene TRBV3-2) and TRBJ1-5; no definite D call. V was shortened by 1 base and J by 4 bases, with 17 bases between the two germline ends. Looked up from germline, CDR1 is LGHDT and CDR2 is YNNKEL (reference sequence). This CDR3 is 17 amino acids long. The CDR3 sequence is CASSQGLTKNRNQPQHF. CDR3 nucleotide sequence: TGTGCCAGCAGCCAAGGGTTAACGAAAAACCGAAATCAGCCCCAGCATTTT.

This chain uses TRBV2 with TRBJ1-4, with TRBD1 as a possible D gene (5 bases). V lost 1 base and J lost 8, with 17 bases in between. The CDR3 loop spans 16 amino acids. CDR1 and CDR2 from the germline V gene are SNHLY and FYNNEI. The CDR3: CASSEGDRVIGEKLFF. Here the CDR3 DNA reads TGTGCCAGCAGTGAAGGGGACCGAGTTATTGGGGAAAAACTGTTTTTT.

This sequence joins TRBV5-4 and TRBJ2-2; 9 positions agree with TRBD1. Trimming removed 4 bases from V and 7 bases from J; junction bases left unmatched: 8. Germline-derived CDR1 and CDR2 are SGHNT and YYREEE (reference sequence). CDR3 length: 15 residues. The CDR3 here is CASSGRDRVFGELFF. The CDR3 bases are TGTGCCAGCAGCGGCCGGGACAGGGTGTTCGGGGAGCTGTTTTTT. Looking up the rest from reference TRBV5-4 and TRBJ2-2 gives the full variable domain: ETGVTQSPTHLIKTRGQQVTLRCSSQSGHNTVSWYQQALGQGPQFIFQYYREEENGRGNFPPRFSGLQFPNYSSELNVNALELDDSALYLCASSGRDRVFGELFFGEGSRLTVL.

J is TRBJ1-6 and V is TRBV7-9; 9 positions match TRBD1. Germline V gene data show CDR1 as SEHNR and CDR2 as FQNEAQ (reference sequence). This CDR3 comprises 15 residues. J gave up 8 bases and V 5 bases, and 7 bases lay outside the gene matches. CDR3 coding DNA: TGTGCCAGCAGCCCACAGGGGGCGGGTGATTCACCCCTCCACTTT. Translation gives CASSPQGAGDSPLHF.

This clone was picked up a small number of times. The rearrangement uses TRBV5-1 and TRBJ2-5; 15 bases agree with TRBD2. The V gene's germline CDR1 is SGHRS and CDR2 YFSETQ. This CDR3 spans 16 amino acids. Losses at the gene ends were 4 bases for V and 5 bases for J; bases not matched to a gene: 6. CDR3 amino acids: CASSPGLAGGQETQYF. CDR3 in DNA: TGCGCCAGCAGCCCGGGACTAGCGGGGGGCCAGGAGACCCAGTACTTC.

The chain is built from TRBV12-3 or TRBV12-4 and TRBJ1-2; TRBD1 matches at 9 bases. V lost 4 bases to trimming and J lost 6 bases; unmatched junction nucleotides: 3. This CDR3 contains 13 residues. CDR3 sequence reads: CASSWTGVDGYTF. Written as DNA, the CDR3 is TGTGCCAGCAGTTGGACAGGGGTGGATGGCTACACCTTC.

The CDR3 DNA is TGTGCCAGCAGCTTGAAAACAGGAGCCTTTGCAACTAATGAAAAACTGTTTTTT. This codes for CASSLKTGAFATNEKLFF. The chain combines TRBV5-4 with TRBJ1-4; weak D call: TRBD1 (5 bases). V was shortened by 1 base and J by 0 bases, with 16 bases between the two germline ends. The CDR3 totals 18 residues. In germline, CDR1 is SGHNT, CDR2 YYREEE (reference sequence).

The V gene is TRBV7-2, the J gene TRBJ2-1; TRBD1 matches 12 bases. The trim removed 4 bases at V and 10 bases at J, leaving 11 bases unmatched. CDR1 SGHTA and CDR2 FQGNSA come from the germline V gene. The CDR3 is 16 amino acids. CDR3 sequence (DNA): TGTGCCAGCAGCTCTAGGTCGGGACAGGGGGCGGGAGAGCAGTTCTTC. Its protein is CASSSRSGQGAGEQFF. The full variable domain, its missing parts supplied by reference TRBV7-2 and TRBJ2-1, is GAGVSQSPSNKVTEKGKDVELRCDPISGHTALYWYRQSLGQGLEFLIYFQGNSAPDKSGLPSDRFSAERTGGSVSTLTIQRTQQEDSAVYLCASSSRSGQGAGEQFFGPGTRLTVL.

This chain joins TRBV5-1 and TRBJ2-1; D tentatively reads TRBD1 or TRBD2 (6 bases each). Germline V gene lookup returns CDR1 SGHRS and CDR2 YFSETQ. The ends were cut back, 7 bases at V and 9 bases at J, with 20 bases in the middle. This CDR3 has 14 residues. The CDR3 sequence: CASSGTGASIEQFF. The CDR3 coding sequence is TGCGCCAGCTCCGGGACGGGGGCCTCAATTGAGCAGTTCTTC.

The chain employs TRBV19 and TRBJ2-7, with 7 nucleotides matching TRBD1. Per germline, CDR1 LNHDA and CDR2 SQIVND (reference sequence). Unmatched junction bases numbered 8, after V lost 5 bases and J lost 4 bases. The CDR3 extends over 14 amino acids. CDR3 DNA: TGTGCCAGTAGTGAACCGGGACAGCAGTACGAGCAGTACTTC. Translating gives CASSEPGQQYEQYF. Using reference TRBV19 and TRBJ2-7 for the parts outside the CDR3, the full variable domain is DGGITQSPKYLFRKEGQNVTLSCEQNLNHDAMYWYRQDPGQGLRLIYYSQIVNDFQKGDIAEGYSVSREKKESFPLTVTSAQKNPTAFYLCASSEPGQQYEQYFGPGTRLTVT.

The chain combines TRBV5-5 with TRBJ2-7; 7 bases are a match to TRBD2. The CDR3 totals 15 residues. Germline V gene lookup returns CDR1 SGHKS and CDR2 YYEKEE (reference sequence). Unmatched junction bases numbered 3, after V lost 0 bases and J lost 0 bases. In DNA form, the CDR3 reads TGTGCCAGCAGCTTGGGGGGGGGAAGCTCCTACGAGCAGTACTTC. Residues: CASSLGGGSSYEQYF.

The rearrangement links TRBV20-1 to TRBJ2-7; a weak D match, TRBD1 (6 bases). Between the trimmed V and J ends, which lost 0 bases and 11 bases, there was a span of 11 bases. Per the germline V gene, CDR1 is DFQATT and CDR2 is SNEGSKA (reference sequence). The length of the CDR3 is 11 residues. The CDR3 sequence is CSARDGRGEYF. The CDR3, as DNA: TGCAGTGCTAGAGATGGCAGGGGAGAGTACTTC.

The chain combines TRBV24-1 with TRBJ1-2; D unresolved. V was clipped by 3 bases and J by 4 bases, with 11 bases between them. CDR3 size: 14 residues. The germline gives CDR1 KGHDR, CDR2 SFDVKD. DNA for the CDR3: TGTGCCACCAGTGATAAAAAGGACCCCTATGGCTACACCTTC. It translates to CATSDKKDPYGYTF.

The V call is TRBV24-1, the J call TRBJ2-7; no firm D call. This CDR3 contains 13 residues. Germline CDR1 is KGHDR and CDR2 is SFDVKD. The V and J ends lost 2 bases and 5 bases respectively, with 9 bases between them. The CDR3 nucleotides read TGTGCCACCAGTGATTCCCCGGGCGACGAGCAGTACTTC. Its translation: CATSDSPGDEQYF.

The chain joins TRBV6-4 to TRBJ2-3; the match to TRBD2 covers 10 bases. The germline V gene encodes CDR1 MRHNA and CDR2 SNTAGT. The junction had 7 bases not matched to a gene; V was cut back by 6 bases and J by 4 bases. There are 15 residues in the CDR3. CDR3: CASSPSGGVPDTQYF. As DNA, the CDR3 is TGTGCCAGCAGCCCGAGCGGGGGGGTCCCAGATACGCAGTATTTT.

This chain uses TRBV19 with TRBJ2-3, with D possibly TRBD2 on 6 matching bases. The V gene lost 4 bases and the J gene lost 1 base, with 6 bases spanning the gap. CDR1 is LNHDA, CDR2 SQIVND, per germline (reference sequence). CDR3 length: 13 residues. In nucleotides, the CDR3 is TGTGCCAGTAGTACGGGGGGCACAGATACGCAGTATTTT. Residues: CASSTGGTDTQYF. Supplemented by reference TRBV19 and TRBJ2-3, the full variable domain reads DGGITQSPKYLFRKEGQNVTLSCEQNLNHDAMYWYRQDPGQGLRLIYYSQIVNDFQKGDIAEGYSVSREKKESFPLTVTSAQKNPTAFYLCASSTGGTDTQYFGPGTRLTVL.

The gene calls are TRBV4-2 and TRBJ2-2; possible D gene TRBD2, 5 bases. Germline CDR1 and CDR2: LGHNA and YNFKEQ. The CDR3 loop spans 17 amino acids. Trimming left V 0 bases short and J 1 base short, with 12 bases between. CDR3 protein: CASSQDSARVNTGELFF. The DNA for the CDR3 is TGTGCCAGCAGCCAAGATTCTGCGAGGGTGAACACCGGGGAGCTGTTTTTT.

In this sample, this clone turned up a few times. The chain couples TRBV3-1 (or the pseudogene TRBV3-2) to TRBJ2-7; D gene uncertain. The V gene's germline CDR1 is LGHDT and CDR2 YNNKEL (reference sequence). The CDR3 is 14 residues long. Trimming took off 2 bases at V and 2 bases at J, with 10 bases between the two ends. CDR3 sequence (DNA): TGTGCCAGCAGCCAATCCGCCGCCGCCTACGAGCAGTACTTC. Its protein is CASSQSAAAYEQYF.

This chain links TRBV12-2 with TRBJ2-7. TRBV12-2 is a documented pseudogene. This CDR3 is 13 amino acids long. CDR3 loop: CASRYGASYEQYF. The CDR3 bases are TGTGCAAGTCGCTACGGGGCATCCTACGAGCAGTACTTC.

The gene calls are TRBV19 and TRBJ1-3; maybe TRBD1 (6 bases). V was cut by 6 bases and J by 4 bases, with 16 bases left in between. Germline loops: CDR1 LNHDA, CDR2 SQIVND (reference sequence). The CDR3 covers 15 residues. The CDR3, as DNA: TGTGCCAGTAGCCGGGACAACTCTGTCGGAAACACCATATATTTT. It codes for CASSRDNSVGNTIYF.

The chain carries TRBV7-9 and TRBJ2-2; D may correspond to TRBD1 or TRBD2 (6 bases each). V was pared by 6 bases and J by 0 bases, with 11 bases between. Germline V CDR1 and CDR2: SEHNR, FQNEAQ (reference sequence). This CDR3 is 15 amino acids long. CDR3 loop: CASRGGGPNTGELFF. The CDR3 bases are TGTGCCAGCAGAGGAGGGGGGCCGAACACCGGGGAGCTGTTTTTT.

The genes are TRBV2 and TRBJ2-6; TRBD2 might be the D (5 bases). The CDR3 runs to 14 residues. CDR1 SNHLY and CDR2 FYNNEI come from the germline V gene. The CDR3 spells CVTAGSSGANVLTF. Written as DNA, the CDR3 is TGTGTCACAGCTGGGAGCTCTGGGGCCAACGTCCTGACTTTC.

The rearrangement uses TRBV19 and TRBJ1-2; maybe TRBD1 (6 bases). This CDR3 spans 15 amino acids. Germline V gives CDR1 LNHDA, CDR2 SQIVND (reference sequence). Trimming stripped 3 bases from V and 7 bases from J, with 18 bases between. This chain's CDR3 is CASSISPPGHSGYTF. In nucleotides, the CDR3 is TGTGCCAGTAGTATTTCGCCCCCGGGACACTCTGGCTACACCTTC.

V and J are TRBV28 and TRBJ1-2, with TRBD1 matching over 10 bases. The CDR3 covers 14 residues. The junction had 7 bases not matched to a gene; V was cut back by 4 bases and J by 8 bases. Germline loops: CDR1 MDHEN, CDR2 SYDVKM. The CDR3, as DNA: TGTGCCAGCAGTTCCCGGGACAGGGGAGGGGGCTACACCTTC. This codes for CASSSRDRGGGYTF.

This clone has only a few counts. This chain joins TRBV28 and TRBJ1-5; D is ambiguous. The CDR3 extends over 14 amino acids. The germline CDR1 and CDR2 sequences are MDHEN and SYDVKM. V was shortened by 8 bases and J by 2 bases, with 13 bases between the two germline ends. In nucleotides, the CDR3 is TGTGCCAGCGTTCCCCAGCGTGGCAATCAGCCCCAGCATTTT. Amino acid sequence: CASVPQRGNQPQHF.

This chain uses TRBV4-3 with TRBJ1-2, with unresolved D. In germline, CDR1 is LGHNA, CDR2 YSLEER. This CDR3 has 14 amino acids. Trimming removed 0 bases at V and 7 bases at J, with 12 bases between. CDR3 nucleotides: TGCGCCAGCAGCCAAGATATGGGGAGTCTTGGCTACACCTTC. This sequence encodes CASSQDMGSLGYTF.

V is TRBV9 and J is TRBJ2-1, with D perhaps matching TRBD1 or TRBD2 (6 bases each). The CDR3 totals 17 residues. CDR1 and CDR2 (germline): SGDLS, YYNGEE. V lost 2 bases, J lost 2 bases, and 17 bases lay in between. The CDR3, as DNA: TGTGCCAGCAGCGTCCAATCTAGGGGGGTAACCTACAATGAGCAGTTCTTC. It translates to CASSVQSRGVTYNEQFF.